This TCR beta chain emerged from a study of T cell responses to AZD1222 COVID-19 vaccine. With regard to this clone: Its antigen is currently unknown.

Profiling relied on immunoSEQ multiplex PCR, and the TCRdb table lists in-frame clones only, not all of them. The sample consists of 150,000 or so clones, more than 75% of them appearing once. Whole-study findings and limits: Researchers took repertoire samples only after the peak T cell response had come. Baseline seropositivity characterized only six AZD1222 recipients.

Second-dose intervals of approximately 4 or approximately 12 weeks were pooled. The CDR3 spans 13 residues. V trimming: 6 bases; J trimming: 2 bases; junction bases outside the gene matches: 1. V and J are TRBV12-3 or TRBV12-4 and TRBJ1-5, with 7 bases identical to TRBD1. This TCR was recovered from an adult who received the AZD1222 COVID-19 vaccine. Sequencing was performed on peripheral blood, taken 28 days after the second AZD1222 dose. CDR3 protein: CASRTGGNQPQHF. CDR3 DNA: TGTGCCAGCAGAACAGGGGGCAATCAGCCCCAGCATTTT.